This TCR beta chain was sequenced in a study of blood T cell repertoires in COVID-19. This CDR3 is 15 amino acids long. V lost 0 bases, J lost 5 bases, and 4 bases stayed unmatched. CDR1 and CDR2 from the germline V gene are GTSNPN and SVGIG (reference sequence). Assay: immunoSEQ multiplex PCR; the TCRdb copy retains only in-frame clones and omits some. This table has tens of thousands of clones, around 76% appearing once. Sequencing used peripheral blood. The sequence was obtained from a woman older than 75 with active or convalescent COVID-19. This chain joins TRBV30 and TRBJ1-6, with TRBD1 matching 7 bases. The CDR3 nucleotides read TGTGCCTGGAGTGTACTTGGGACAGATAATTCACCCCTCCACTTT. This sequence encodes CAWSVLGTDNSPLHF.